The 22 T cell receptor beta chains below were found in one sample sequenced in a study of tumor and adjacent non-tumor tissue in lung cancer. A modified ARM-PCR protocol with three rounds of nested PCR amplified TCRbeta. Each CDR3 protein is one row after TCRdb ran MiXCR on the multiplex PCR reads. Of about 43,000 distinct CDR3 sequences listed, 60% are singletons. No cell sorting was done before RNA was extracted from the tissue. More than 3 cm separated this lung sample from the edge of the tumor. Sequencing was carried out using distant non-tumor lung tissue. The source is a middle-aged man with non-small cell lung cancer.

In the case of this clonotype: Its ends do not fully match the called genes, so a read error is possible. The chain uses TRBV6-2 or TRBV6-3 and TRBJ2-1; no clear D gene. CDR3 length: 12 residues. From germline, CDR1 is MNHEY and CDR2 SVGEGT. CDR3 DNA sequence: TGTGCCAGCACCGACGCACAGAATGAGCAGCTCTTC. As protein: CASTDAQNEQLF.

This clonotype has just a few counts. Just one base apart from a much larger clone, this may be a read error. The V call is TRBV5-1, the J call TRBJ1-6; TRBD1 aligns across 8 bases. Germline V gene lookup returns CDR1 SGHRS and CDR2 YFSETQ. CDR3 size: 14 residues. V trimming: 2 bases; J trimming: 14 bases; junction bases outside the gene matches: 9. Here the CDR3 DNA reads TGCGCCAGCAGCTTTGCAGGGGGCGAATCATCCCTCCACTTT. This gives the protein CASSFAGGESSLHF.

Remarks on this clonotype: A read error may explain this, as a much larger clone is one base away. The chain recombines TRBV7-9 with TRBJ1-1, with 8 bases lining up with TRBD1. From germline, CDR1 is SEHNR and CDR2 FQNEAQ (reference sequence). V gave up 5 bases and J gave up 12 bases; unmatched junction bases: 8. CDR3 length: 12 residues. The chain's CDR3 is CASSPTGVKTFF. The CDR3 nucleotides are TGTGCCAGCAGCCCGACAGGGGTCAAAACTTTCTTT.

As for this clonotype: The germline gene is not matched at one end of the junction; a read error may be the cause. The rearrangement links TRBV6-5 to TRBJ2-7; tentative D call: TRBD1 (6 bases). Germline CDR1 MNHEY, CDR2 SVGAGI. The CDR3 extends over 15 amino acids. The CDR3 DNA is TGTGCCAGCAGTTCCCGGGACAAGCACTCCTACAAGCAGTACTTC. Its protein is CASSSRDKHSYKQYF.

Notes on this clonotype: A clone one base away is much larger, so this may be a read error. The chain employs TRBV6-2 or TRBV6-3 and TRBJ2-5; 7 bases agree with TRBD2. The CDR3 contains 16 residues. Germline V CDR1 and CDR2: MNHEY, SVGEGT. The CDR3 nucleotides read TGTGCCAACAGTTACTCGGCGCGGGAGTACCAAGAGACCCAGTACTTC. Translated, it gives CANSYSAREYQETQYF.

Ten or more counts support this clonotype. The chain joins TRBV20-1 to TRBJ2-7, with a possible D match to TRBD1 (7 bases). Trimming took 3 bases from V and 13 from J, leaving 19 bases between them. The CDR3 spans 12 residues. CDR1 and CDR2 from the germline V gene are DFQATT and SNEGSKA (reference sequence). CDR3 in amino acids: CSASNNDREAYF. CDR3 sequence (DNA): TGCAGTGCTAGTAATAACGACAGGGAGGCCTACTTC.

This clonotype was counted ten times or more. The V call is TRBV5-1, the J call TRBJ2-1; 13 bases fit TRBD2. CDR1 is SGHRS, CDR2 YFSETQ, per germline. V dropped 4 bases and J dropped 6; count of bases not matched to a gene: 10. This CDR3 spans 17 amino acids. For the CDR3, the DNA is TGCGCCAGCAGCCTCGGACTAGCGGGAGAAGGAGGCAATGAGCAGTTCTTC. Amino acids: CASSLGLAGEGGNEQFF.

A remark on this clonotype: A read error may produce the germline difference seen at one junction end. The chain recombines TRBV29-1 with TRBJ2-5; 7 bases agree with TRBD2. CDR3 length: 14 residues. CDR1 is SQVTM, CDR2 ANQGSEA, per germline. The CDR3 DNA is TGCAGCGTGTGGCTATCGGGAGGAGAAGAGACCCAGTACTTT. Translated: CSVWLSGGEETQYF.

This clonotype was observed a handful of times. A much larger clone differs by one base, so this may be a read error. A read error is likely, as this CDR3 ends without the conserved phenylalanine or tryptophan. V and J are TRBV7-8 and TRBJ2-1, with 7 positions matching TRBD2. V trimming: 5 bases; J trimming: 0 bases; junction bases outside the gene matches: 4. CDR3 size: 15 residues. Germline assignment: CDR1 SGHVS and CDR2 FQNEAQ. The CDR3 DNA reads as TGTGCCAGCAGCACTAGCGTGGACTCCTACAATGAGCAGTTCCTC. Amino acids: CASSTSVDSYNEQFL.

As for this clonotype: A read error may be the cause here, since a much bigger clone is one base away. V is TRBV6-1 and J is TRBJ2-3, with D possibly matching TRBD2 (7 bases). This CDR3 region has 16 residues. Looked up from germline, CDR1 is MNHNS and CDR2 is SASEGT. Deletions cut 8 bases from V and 0 bases from J, with 18 bases between. CDR3 nucleotides: TGTGCCAGCGGGGGGCGGCGGGAGACCAGCACAGATACGCAGTATTTT. It translates to CASGGRRETSTDTQYF.

As regards this clonotype: The junction differs from germline at one of its ends, possibly a read error. The chain employs TRBV11-2 and TRBJ2-3; D might be TRBD2 (7 bases). Germline V gives CDR1 SGHAT, CDR2 FQNNGV. CDR3 length equals 18 residues. CDR3 region: CASSLVLGLGGVTNTQYF. The CDR3 DNA follows: TGTGCCAGCAGCTTAGTCCTCGGACTAGGGGGGGTCACAAATACCCAGTATTTT.

The chain carries TRBV5-5 and TRBJ2-7; no firm D call. The V gene lost 8 bases and the J gene lost 5 bases, with 14 bases spanning the gap. The CDR3 is 12 amino acids. The germline V gene encodes CDR1 SGHKS and CDR2 YYEKEE (reference sequence). The CDR3 DNA follows: TGTGCCAGTAGCATTCGTTTCGACGAGCAGTACTTC. Protein product: CASSIRFDEQYF. Full variable domain (missing parts from reference TRBV5-5 and TRBJ2-7): DAGVTQSPTHLIKTRGQQVTLRCSPISGHKSVSWYQQVLGQGPQFIFQYYEKEERGRGNFPDRFSARQFPNYSSELNVNALLLGDSALYLCASSIRFDEQYFGPGTRLTVT.

In its sample, this clonotype is medium-sized. The rearrangement joins TRBV7-8 to TRBJ2-7, with a tentative D call TRBD1 (6 bases). From germline, CDR1 is SGHVS and CDR2 FQNEAQ. The CDR3 contains 14 residues. V was shortened by 0 bases and J by 0 bases, with 6 bases between the two germline ends. The CDR3 coding sequence is TGTGCCAGCAGCTTAGCAGGGGGCTCCTACGAGCAGTACTTC. Translated, it gives CASSLAGGSYEQYF.

On this clonotype itself: An end of the junction differs from the germline gene, which may be a read error. The gene calls are TRBV5-4 and TRBJ2-2; the match to TRBD2 covers 8 bases. The CDR3 runs to 18 residues. Germline V CDR1 and CDR2: SGHNT, YYREEE (reference sequence). CDR3 sequence: CGSSSRSGGLAGTGELFF. CDR3 nucleotide sequence: TGTGGCAGCAGCTCACGGAGCGGGGGCCTTGCAGGAACCGGGGAGCTGTTTTTT. Full variable domain (outside the CDR3, taken from reference TRBV5-4 and TRBJ2-2): ETGVTQSPTHLIKTRGQQVTLRCSSQSGHNTVSWYQQALGQGPQFIFQYYREEENGRGNFPPRFSGLQFPNYSSELNVNALELDDSALYLCGSSSRSGGLAGTGELFFGEGSRLTVL.

This clonotype was seen repeatedly, ten times or more. This chain joins TRBV11-1 and TRBJ2-7; D is possibly TRBD2 (6 bases). Germline CDR1 is SGHAT and CDR2 is FQDESV (reference sequence). The CDR3 runs 12 residues. Trimming left V 8 bases short and J 7 bases short, with 15 bases between. CDR3 in DNA: TGTGCCAGCTTATCGGGACTCTTGGAGCAGTACTTC. The encoded protein is CASLSGLLEQYF. Based on the CDR3 plus reference TRBV11-1 and TRBJ2-7, the full variable domain is EAEVAQSPRYKITEKSQAVAFWCDPISGHATLYWYRQILGQGPELLVQFQDESVVDDSQLPKDRFSAERLKGVDSTLKIQPAELGDSAMYLCASLSGLLEQYFGPGTRLTVT.

This clonotype was counted ten times or more. This sequence joins TRBV29-1 and TRBJ2-1; 13 bases are shared with TRBD2. Trimming removed 5 bases from V and 5 bases from J; junction bases left unmatched: 6. CDR1 is SQVTM and CDR2 is ANQGSEA in the germline V gene. The length of the CDR3 is 15 residues. CDR3 loop: CSVTPGLAGNNEQFF. The CDR3 DNA reads TGCAGCGTTACACCGGGACTAGCGGGGAACAATGAGCAGTTCTTC.

As regards this clonotype: One end of the junction varies from germline; a read error may be responsible. The chain links TRBV6-5 to TRBJ2-1; D gene uncertain. Germline V gives CDR1 MNHEY, CDR2 SVGAGI. This CDR3 spans 13 amino acids. In nucleotides, the CDR3 is TGTGCCAGCACTTACGACCGAACCCATGAGCAGTCCTTC. Its translation: CASTYDRTHEQSF.

This clonotype turned up a few times. The chain employs TRBV5-8 and TRBJ2-5, with 7 bases aligning to TRBD1. Germline loops: CDR1 SGHTS, CDR2 YDEGEE. There are 15 residues in the CDR3. Trimming took 4 bases from V and 2 from J; bases not matched to a gene: 8. Here the CDR3 reads CASSLGRGTQETQYF. The CDR3, as DNA: TGTGCCAGCAGCCTGGGCAGGGGGACACAAGAGACCCAGTACTTC.

For this clonotype: The CDR3 does not close with the conserved phenylalanine or tryptophan, likely indicating a read error. The chain recombines TRBV20-1 with TRBJ2-5; possibly TRBD2 for D (6 bases). V lost 0 bases and J lost 5, with 16 bases in between. The CDR3 covers 15 residues. Germline V gene sequence: CDR1 DFQATT, CDR2 SNEGSKA (reference sequence). The CDR3 loop reads CSARDPGVPRETQYL. The CDR3 DNA sequence: TGCAGTGCTAGAGATCCGGGGGTGCCAAGGGAGACCCAGTACTTA.

Details on this clonotype: An end of the junction differs from the germline gene, which may be a read error. The CDR3 DNA follows: TGTCCCAGCAGCTTAACAGCACCGAACTATGGCTACACGTTC. Translating gives CPSSLTAPNYGYTF. V is TRBV11-2 and J is TRBJ1-2; no clear D. The CDR3 has 14 residues. The germline V gene has CDR1 SGHAT and CDR2 FQNNGV.

The genes are TRBV7-9 and TRBJ1-5; maybe TRBD1 (5 bases). Per germline, CDR1 SEHNR and CDR2 FQNEAQ (reference sequence). V was trimmed by 1 base and J by 6 bases, leaving 10 bases between them. The CDR3 contains 14 residues. CDR3 sequence: CASSLDGGTQPQHF. The CDR3 bases are TGTGCCAGCAGCTTAGATGGCGGGACTCAGCCCCAGCATTTT.

Turning to this clonotype: This likely comes from a read error, as the CDR3 has no conserved phenylalanine or tryptophan at its end. Because the CDR3's place on the DNA is in doubt, the DNA is left out and the CDR3 is given as listed by TCRdb. The chain uses TRBV29-1 and TRBJ2-2; TRBD2 is the table's D call, not checked against the DNA. The CDR3 spans 15 residues, counting both ends. CDR1 is SQVTM, CDR2 ANQGSEA, per germline. This CDR3 reads CSVDYGGGNTGELFY.